A single sample gave rise to the 22 T cell receptor beta chains below, sequenced in a study of blood T cell repertoires in COVID-19 (dated by TCRdb to the early 2020s). The library was obtained by the immunoSEQ multiplex PCR assay. TCRdb mirrors the immuneACCESS table, restricted to in-frame sequences. Some clones are absent from its copies; in checked studies, under half trace to an unresolved V gene, and the reason for the others is unknown. The sample yields more than 70,000 clones; 80% to 90% were counted once. Approximately 9.3% of the sample goes to the ten largest clones. Sequencing was carried out using peripheral blood. The receptors come from a man between 45 and 60 years old with acute or convalescent COVID-19.

The J gene is TRBJ2-3, the V gene TRBV5-1; D might be TRBD2 (5 bases). The V and J ends lost 4 bases and 5 bases respectively, with 14 bases between them. There are 14 residues in the CDR3. Germline V lookup: CDR1 SGHRS, CDR2 YFSETQ. The CDR3 DNA is TGCGCCAGCAGCCACGGGGTATTAGGAGATACGCAGTATTTT. Translation gives CASSHGVLGDTQYF.

The rearrangement links TRBV5-1 to TRBJ1-1; D perhaps matches TRBD1 (5 bases). V was clipped by 2 bases and J by 0 bases, with 14 bases between them. The CDR3 extends over 16 amino acids. CDR1 is SGHRS, CDR2 YFSETQ, per germline. DNA for the CDR3: TGCGCCAGCAGCTTACCTCGGACAAGCCTGAACACTGAAGCTTTCTTT. Its translation: CASSLPRTSLNTEAFF.

The V gene is TRBV7-9, the J gene TRBJ1-2, with no clear D. Germline CDR1 and CDR2: SEHNR and FQNEAQ (reference sequence). Trimming stripped 7 bases from V and 2 bases from J, with 14 bases between. This CDR3 region has 14 residues. CDR3 sequence (DNA): TGTGCCAGCACCCATCACGTCGGGAACTATGGCTACACCTTC. Translating it yields CASTHHVGNYGYTF.

This rearrangement joins TRBV12-3 or TRBV12-4 to TRBJ2-3; D perhaps matches TRBD2 (6 bases). CDR3 size: 12 residues. V was shortened by 4 bases and J by 6 bases, with 8 bases between the two germline ends. This chain's CDR3 is CASSWGEDTQYF. The CDR3 DNA sequence: TGTGCCAGCAGTTGGGGGGAGGATACGCAGTATTTT.

CDR3 sequence (DNA): TGTGCCAGCAGCTTAGGAGGGGGGGAGTCCCTTAGCTATGGCTACACCTTC. Protein sequence: CASSLGGGESLSYGYTF. The chain has TRBV7-9 and TRBJ1-2; TRBD1 might be the D (6 bases). V gave up 1 base and J gave up 4 bases, with 19 bases separating them. From germline, CDR1 is SEHNR and CDR2 FQNEAQ (reference sequence). This CDR3 spans 17 amino acids.

The gene calls are TRBV28 and TRBJ1-2, with 10 bases lining up with TRBD1. Trimming took 7 bases from V and 3 from J; bases not matched to a gene: 2. Germline V gene sequence: CDR1 MDHEN, CDR2 SYDVKM. This CDR3 has 13 amino acids. The CDR3 reads CASTGTGDYGYTF. The CDR3 DNA reads TGTGCCAGCACAGGGACAGGGGACTATGGCTACACCTTC.

V is TRBV15 and J is TRBJ2-1; maybe TRBD2 (6 bases). The germline V gene encodes CDR1 LNHNV and CDR2 YYDKDF (reference sequence). V lost 1 base, J lost 6 bases, and 28 bases lay in between. This CDR3 comprises 20 residues. CDR3 bases: TGTGCCACCAGCAGAGGGCAGCAGTATCCCGGGAGTAGGGGTCGCAATGAGCAGTTCTTC. Translated, it gives CATSRGQQYPGSRGRNEQFF.

The chain combines TRBV19 with TRBJ2-5; 7 positions match TRBD1. V lost 2 bases and J lost 2; bases outside the gene matches: 5. Germline CDR1 reads LNHDA; CDR2 reads SQIVND (reference sequence). The CDR3 is 15 amino acids. The CDR3 sequence: CASSIRTGYQETQYF. The CDR3 bases are TGTGCCAGTAGTATACGGACAGGCTATCAAGAGACCCAGTACTTC.

The chain joins TRBV12-3 or TRBV12-4 to TRBJ1-1; D uncertain. The V gene lost 6 bases and the J gene lost 1 base, with 6 bases spanning the gap. The CDR3 has 12 residues. CDR3 sequence (DNA): TGTGCCAGCAGGCGGGAGAACACTGAAGCTTTCTTT. Amino acid sequence: CASRRENTEAFF.

V usage is TRBV6-1 and J usage is TRBJ1-4; tentatively, D is TRBD1 (6 bases). V shed 1 base and J shed 11 bases, with 11 bases lying between them. From germline, CDR1 is MNHNS and CDR2 SASEGT. This CDR3 comprises 13 residues. CDR3 loop: CASSEVAGVKLFF. The CDR3 region has the DNA TGTGCCAGCAGTGAAGTGGCAGGGGTCAAACTGTTTTTT.

CDR3 nucleotides: TGTGCCAGTAGTAAGGACGCAGGGCGTAGGGAGACCCAGTACTTC. Amino acids: CASSKDAGRRETQYF. The V and J genes are TRBV19 and TRBJ2-5; D is perhaps TRBD1 (5 bases). The germline CDR1 and CDR2 sequences are LNHDA and SQIVND (reference sequence). The V and J ends lost 4 bases and 5 bases respectively, with 17 bases between them. CDR3 length: 15 amino acids. The full variable domain, its missing parts supplied by reference TRBV19 and TRBJ2-5, is DGGITQSPKYLFRKEGQNVTLSCEQNLNHDAMYWYRQDPGQGLRLIYYSQIVNDFQKGDIAEGYSVSREKKESFPLTVTSAQKNPTAFYLCASSKDAGRRETQYFGPGTRLLVL.

This clone was seen once. The rearrangement links TRBV7-3 to TRBJ2-3, with D maybe TRBD2 (6 bases). V gave up 0 bases and J gave up 5 bases, with 12 bases separating them. The CDR3 has 15 amino acids. Germline V lookup: CDR1 SGHTA, CDR2 FQGTGA. CDR3 DNA: TGTGCCAGCAGCTTAACACGGAGGGAGCAAGATACGCAGTATTTT. This gives the protein CASSLTRREQDTQYF.

This clone was recorded only once. The chain combines TRBV9 with TRBJ1-2, with 9 bases lining up with TRBD1. CDR1 is SGDLS, CDR2 YYNGEE, per germline. This CDR3 spans 15 amino acids. Germline trimming cut 3 bases from V and 8 bases from J; bases unmatched to any gene: 11. The CDR3 sequence: CASSALDRGQGGYTF. The CDR3 bases are TGTGCCAGCAGCGCCCTGGACAGGGGACAGGGAGGCTACACCTTC.

The rearrangement joins TRBV6-5 to TRBJ2-1, with 9 bases matching TRBD2. CDR1 MNHEY and CDR2 SVGAGI come from the germline V gene. J gave up 8 bases and V 6 bases, and 11 bases lay outside the gene matches. This CDR3 is built from 15 residues. DNA of the CDR3: TGTGCCAGCAGCCCCGGGCTAGCGGGGTTGCATGAGCAGTTCTTC. This translates into CASSPGLAGLHEQFF.

The V and J genes are TRBV20-1 and TRBJ2-1; D unclear. Germline-derived CDR1 and CDR2 are DFQATT and SNEGSKA (reference sequence). With 2 bases removed from V and 14 bases from J, the gap between germline ends came to 10 bases. The CDR3 is made up of 10 amino acids. CDR3 DNA sequence: TGCAGTGCTAGACTAACCCGGGAGTTCTTC. It specifies CSARLTREFF.

The chain has TRBV19 and TRBJ2-3, with 15 positions matching TRBD2. The CDR3 loop spans 17 amino acids. Germline-derived CDR1 and CDR2 are LNHDA and SQIVND (reference sequence). The V segment lost 5 bases and the J segment 2 bases; nucleotides outside the gene matches: 5. CDR3 region: CASSGGLAGGFTDTQYF. The CDR3 DNA sequence: TGTGCCAGTAGTGGGGGACTAGCGGGGGGCTTCACAGATACGCAGTATTTT.

The CDR3 protein is CATSRDLTGTEAFF. The CDR3 coding sequence is TGTGCCACCAGCAGAGATCTTACGGGGACTGAAGCTTTCTTT. This chain connects TRBV15 to TRBJ1-1; D gene unclear. V lost 0 bases to trimming and J lost 5 bases, with 10 bases between them. Germline V lookup: CDR1 LNHNV, CDR2 YYDKDF (reference sequence). This CDR3 has 14 amino acids.

This clone is a singleton in its sample. Here the CDR3 DNA reads TGCACCAGCAGTCAGAGTATTACAGGGGGAGGATGCCCAGAAGCTTTCTTT. Encoded protein: CTSSQSITGGGCPEAFF. This chain links TRBV1 with TRBJ1-1; the DNA was not compared with TRBD1, the D call given in the table. TRBV1 is shown as a pseudogene. CDR3 size: 17 residues.

The chain combines TRBV7-3 with TRBJ2-6, with no clear D. Germline CDR1 is SGHTA and CDR2 is FQGTGA. The CDR3 is 13 residues long. With 7 bases removed from V and 4 bases from J, the gap between germline ends came to 8 bases. The CDR3: CASTALGANVLTF. Here the CDR3 DNA reads TGTGCCAGCACCGCGCTAGGGGCCAACGTCCTGACTTTC.

This chain joins TRBV5-1 and TRBJ2-2; maybe TRBD2 (5 bases). V dropped 4 bases and J dropped 6 bases, with 22 bases sitting between them. This CDR3 is 17 amino acids long. Germline CDR1 SGHRS, CDR2 YFSETQ. CDR3 nucleotides: TGCGCCAGCAGCCTCCTCGGGCGGCTGAGCGGACCCGGGGAGCTGTTTTTT. The encoded protein is CASSLLGRLSGPGELFF.

The rearrangement links TRBV6-1 to TRBJ1-2, with 7 bases fitting TRBD1. V lost 0 bases, J lost 5 bases, and 6 bases stayed unmatched. The CDR3 has 15 amino acids. Germline V gene data show CDR1 as MNHNS and CDR2 as SASEGT. This CDR3 reads CASSEANRGYYGYTF. The CDR3 region has the DNA TGTGCCAGCAGTGAAGCGAACAGGGGCTATTATGGCTACACCTTC.

This chain uses TRBV6-5 with TRBJ2-1, with 11 bases matching TRBD1. The CDR3 is 16 amino acids. From germline, CDR1 is MNHEY and CDR2 SVGAGI. V was clipped by 3 bases and J by 7 bases; unmatched bases: 8. The CDR3 DNA is TGTGCCAGCAGTTATGCCGGGACAGGGGGTAGGAATGAGCAGTTCTTC. Protein: CASSYAGTGGRNEQFF.